The T cell receptor (beta chain) described here comes from a study of preoperative IRX-2 immunotherapy in early breast cancer. Documented treatment: preoperative locoregional IRX-2 cytokine immunotherapy. This phase Ib study tested locoregional IRX-2 cytokine immunotherapy given before surgery. V was cut by 6 bases and J by 6 bases, with 20 bases left in between. The CDR3 has 15 residues. Repertoires were generated with immunoSEQ multiplex PCR, while TCRdb's copy carries only in-frame clones and drops some. The sample consists of more than 6,500 clones, around 80% of them appearing once. The sample holds a few counts of this clone.

This specimen was tumor tissue, taken after IRX-2 immunotherapy. This sequence originates from a human donor with breast cancer. V and J are TRBV23-1 and TRBJ1-2, with a weak D call TRBD1 (6 bases). TRBV23-1 is marked as an open reading frame, function uncertain. CDR3 in amino acids: CASSRKQGTPNGYTF. In DNA, the CDR3 is TGCGCCAGCAGCCGGAAACAGGGAACTCCCAATGGCTACACCTTC.